This T cell receptor beta chain was documented in a study of blood T cell repertoires in COVID-19. Whole-study context: Sources were T cells, B-cell-depleted T cells, or PBMCs; the material itself was cDNA or gDNA.

The protocol was immunoSEQ multiplex PCR, while the TCRdb copy is restricted to in-frame clones and leaves out a portion. The table lists about 310,000 clones, roughly 85% of them singletons. Participant-given clinical history determined each cohort assignment. CDR1 is SQVTM and CDR2 is ANQGSEA in the germline V gene. The CDR3 totals 16 residues. Trimming took off 2 bases at V and 7 bases at J, with 21 bases between the two ends. The sequencing input was PBMCs or T cells enriched from blood (not recorded which). This clonotype was sampled from a woman between 25 and 40 years old who had been exposed to COVID-19. The V gene is TRBV29-1, the J gene TRBJ1-3; tentatively, D is TRBD1 (5 bases). CDR3 protein: CSVEFVRDGVRNTIYF. The CDR3, as DNA: TGCAGCGTTGAATTTGTGCGGGACGGCGTTCGGAACACCATATATTTT.